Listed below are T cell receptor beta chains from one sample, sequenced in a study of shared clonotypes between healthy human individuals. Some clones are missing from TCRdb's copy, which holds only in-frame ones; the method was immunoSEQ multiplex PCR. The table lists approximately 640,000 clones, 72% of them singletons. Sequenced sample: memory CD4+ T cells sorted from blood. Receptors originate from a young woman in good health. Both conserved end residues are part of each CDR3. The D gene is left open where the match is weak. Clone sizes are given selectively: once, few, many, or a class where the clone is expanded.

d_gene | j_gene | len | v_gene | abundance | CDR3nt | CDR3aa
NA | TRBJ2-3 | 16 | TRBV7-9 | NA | TGTGCCAGCAGCTCAGGATGGGCGGGACCCACAGATACGCAGTATTTT | CASSSGWAGPTDTQYF
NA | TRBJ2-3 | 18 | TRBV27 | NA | TGTGCCAGCAGTCCCCTTACCGGGATAGCGGAGAACACAGATACGCAGTATTTT | CASSPLTGIAENTDTQYF
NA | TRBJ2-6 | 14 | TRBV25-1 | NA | TGTGCCAGCAGTGGCGGGGCTGGGGCCAACGTCCTGACTTTC | CASSGGAGANVLTF
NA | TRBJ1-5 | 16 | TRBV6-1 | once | TGTGCCAGCAGTGAAAGCAGGGGTCTTGCAATTCAGCCCCAGCATTTT | CASSESRGLAIQPQHF
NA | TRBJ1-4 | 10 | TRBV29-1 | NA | TGCAGCGTTCTTGGGGAAAAACTGTTTTTT | CSVLGEKLFF
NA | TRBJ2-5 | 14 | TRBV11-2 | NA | TGTGCCAGCAGCTCGGATACCGCCCGTGAGACCCAGTACTTC | CASSSDTARETQYF
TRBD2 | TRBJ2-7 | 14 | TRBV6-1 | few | TGTGCCAGCACCAAAGGGGAGGGAGGGTACGAGCAGTACTTC | CASTKGEGGYEQYF
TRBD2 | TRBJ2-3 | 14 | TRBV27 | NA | TGTGCCAGCAGTTCGAGCGGGGGGACAGATACGCAGTATTTT | CASSSSGGTDTQYF
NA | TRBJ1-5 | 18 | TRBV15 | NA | TGTGCCACCAGCAGAGATCTTCAAAGTGGGGGAGCCCCTCAGCCCCAGCATTTT | CATSRDLQSGGAPQPQHF
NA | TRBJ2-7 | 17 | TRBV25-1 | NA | TGTGCCAGCAGTGAATCTAAAGGCGTTGGGGGTGAAGACGAGCAGTACTTC | CASSESKGVGGEDEQYF
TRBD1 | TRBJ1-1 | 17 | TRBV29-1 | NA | TGCAGCGTTAGATACGGGACAGGGGACTTCTCGGGCACTGAAGCTTTCTTT | CSVRYGTGDFSGTEAFF
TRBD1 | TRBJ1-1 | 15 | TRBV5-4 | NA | TGTGCCAGCAGCATGGGGCCCGCCGGGACAGGGGAAGCTTTCTTT | CASSMGPAGTGEAFF
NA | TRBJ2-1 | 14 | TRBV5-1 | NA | TGCGCCAGCAGCTTGGGCCGGGGTGACAATGAGCAGTTCTTC | CASSLGRGDNEQFF
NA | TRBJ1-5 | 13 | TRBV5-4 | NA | TGTGCCAGCAGCTTGGAAGGGGACCGGCCCCAGCATTTT | CASSLEGDRPQHF
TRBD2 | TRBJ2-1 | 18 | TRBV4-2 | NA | TGTGCCAGCAGCCAAGTAGGCAGCTCTAGCGGGGCATACAATGAGCAGTTCTTC | CASSQVGSSSGAYNEQFF
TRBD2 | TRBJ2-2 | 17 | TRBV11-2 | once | TGTGCCAGCAGCTCCCGACTAGCGGGAGGGTCCACCGGGGAGCTGTTTTTT | CASSSRLAGGSTGELFF
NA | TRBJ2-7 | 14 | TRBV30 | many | TGTGCCTGGGCACGCGCCAGGGGCGCTTACGAGCAGTACTTC | CAWARARGAYEQYF
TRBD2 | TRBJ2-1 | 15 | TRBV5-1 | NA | TGCGCCAGCAGCTCGGCCCTAGCGGGACCTAATGAGCAGTTCTTC | CASSSALAGPNEQFF
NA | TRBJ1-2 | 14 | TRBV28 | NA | TGTGCCAGCAGTACCTCCGGGAGCAACTATGGCTACACCTTC | CASSTSGSNYGYTF
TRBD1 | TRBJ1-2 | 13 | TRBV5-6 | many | TGTGCCAGCAGGCGACAGGGCAGCTATGGCTACACCTTC | CASRRQGSYGYTF
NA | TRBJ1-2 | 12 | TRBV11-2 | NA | TGTGCCAGCAGCCTGTGGACAGAGGGCTACACCTTC | CASSLWTEGYTF
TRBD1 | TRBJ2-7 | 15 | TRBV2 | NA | TGTGCCAGCAGTGATGGGACAGGGGGAGCGTACGAGCAGTACTTC | CASSDGTGGAYEQYF
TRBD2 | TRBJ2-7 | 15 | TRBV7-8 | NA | TGTGCCAGCAGCCCTTGGGCTAGCGGGAGTCACGAGCAGTACTTC | CASSPWASGSHEQYF
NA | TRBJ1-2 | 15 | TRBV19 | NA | TGTGCCACCTACCTCGGGACTTCCATCGGGAACGGCTACACCTTC | CATYLGTSIGNGYTF
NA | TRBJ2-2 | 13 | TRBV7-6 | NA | TGTGCCAGCAGCTTAGTAATAGCCGGGGAGCTGTTTTTT | CASSLVIAGELFF
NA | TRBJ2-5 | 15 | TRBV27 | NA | TGTGCCAGCAGTTTAAGAGGGGGGGTAGCGATTAGGGGTCACTTC | CASSLRGGVAIRGHF
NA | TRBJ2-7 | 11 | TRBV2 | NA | TGTGCCAGCAGTGTCTACGACGAGCAGTACTTC | CASSVYDEQYF
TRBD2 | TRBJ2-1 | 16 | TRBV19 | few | TGTGCCAGTAGGGACAGGACTAGCGGGATAACCATCGGGCAGTTCTTC | CASRDRTSGITIGQFF
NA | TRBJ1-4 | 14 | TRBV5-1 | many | TGCGCCAGCAGCTCAGGGGCCCCGGGGGAAAAACTGTTTTTT | CASSSGAPGEKLFF
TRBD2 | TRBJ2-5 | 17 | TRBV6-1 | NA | TGTGCCAGCAGCGAAGGGCTAGCGGGAGGTCTCCAAGAGACCCAGTACTTC | CASSEGLAGGLQETQYF
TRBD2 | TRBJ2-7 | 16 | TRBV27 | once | TGTGCCAGCTCGAGGGTACGACTAGCGGGACAATACGAGCAGTACTTC | CASSRVRLAGQYEQYF
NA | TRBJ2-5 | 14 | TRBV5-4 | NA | TGTGCCAGCAGCTTCCCCACTCCTCAAGAGACCCAGTACTTC | CASSFPTPQETQYF
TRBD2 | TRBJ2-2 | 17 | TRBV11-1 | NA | TGTGCCAGCAGCTTAGTTTCAGCGGGAGTCGTTACCGGGGAGCTGTTTTTT | CASSLVSAGVVTGELFF
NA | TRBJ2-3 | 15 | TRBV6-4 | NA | TGTGCCAGCAGTGAAGGGCTGCCAATCTCAGATACGCAGTATTTT | CASSEGLPISDTQYF
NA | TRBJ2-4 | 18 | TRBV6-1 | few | TGTGCCAGCAGTGAAGGGGGCTTTAGCGGCCTAGCCAAAAACATTCAGTACTTC | CASSEGGFSGLAKNIQYF
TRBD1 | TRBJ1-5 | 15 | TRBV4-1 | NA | TGCGCCAGCAGCCAACCCCGGACAGGTAATCAGCCCCAGCATTTT | CASSQPRTGNQPQHF
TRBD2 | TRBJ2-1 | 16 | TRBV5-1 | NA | TGCGCCAGCAGCTTGGGAACTAGCGGGAGCTACAATGAGCAGTTCTTC | CASSLGTSGSYNEQFF
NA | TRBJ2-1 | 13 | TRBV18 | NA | TGTGCCAGCTCACCACCGGGGGCCCATGAGCAGTTCTTC | CASSPPGAHEQFF
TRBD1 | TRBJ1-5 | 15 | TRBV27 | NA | TGTGCCAGTAAAGCCCGGGACAGCGGAAATCAGCCCCAGCATTTT | CASKARDSGNQPQHF
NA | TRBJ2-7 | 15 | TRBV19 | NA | TGTGCCAGTAGTATCAAGGCCGCCCCTAACTACGAGCAGTACTTC | CASSIKAAPNYEQYF
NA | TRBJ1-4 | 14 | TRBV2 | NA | TGTGCCAGCAGTGTACAAGGGGCCAGTGAAAAACTGTTTTTT | CASSVQGASEKLFF
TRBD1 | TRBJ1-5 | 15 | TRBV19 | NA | TGTGCCAGTAGTATTAGCATGACAGGGAGTCAGCCCCAGCATTTT | CASSISMTGSQPQHF